The present T cell receptor (beta chain) was sequenced within a study of blood T cell repertoires in COVID-19 (TCRdb year 2020). Concerning the study at large: Samples covering the acute and convalescent phases of COVID-19 were provided by collaborators in the United States, Italy and Spain. The material from the prospective study consisted of cDNA or gDNA derived from T cells, B-cell-depleted T cells, or PBMCs. Subjects who had been exposed to COVID-19, were actively infected with it, or had recovered from it provided the deeply sampled blood TCRbeta repertoires that made up the dataset. The repertoires were released in a freely available public database intended as a resource for research on the immune response to SARS-CoV-2. Samples came from the ongoing ImmuneRACE study (first 160 participants) plus 1,254 subjects from 6 global collaborators. Nearly every sample came with metadata listing a de-identified subject ID, COVID-19 status, age in years and sex. Where available, HLA class I and class II types were obtained from metadata supplied by the sample provider rather than from assay-based typing. The study at large found these results: The quantity of clinical and demographic metadata differed by source and by participant and was supplied without curation.

The collaborating institutions used their own protocols to collect whole blood in K2EDTA tubes. Collaborator samples were shipped for TCRbeta analysis as frozen whole blood, isolated PBMCs, or DNA extracted from either sample type. As concerns this clone: What antigen it recognizes has not been identified. Per-base quality was not reported, and no clone a single base away is much larger than it.

TCRbeta CDR3 regions were amplified from genomic DNA using the immunoSEQ Assay, a bias-controlled multiplex PCR. Regarding the original processing steps: The number of nucleated cells in each sample was estimated by amplification of reference gene primers within the assay. Sequence reads were collapsed and filtered to measure the absolute abundance of every unique TCRbeta CDR3 rearrangement. For each sample, productive Simpson clonality was calculated as the square root of Simpson's diversity index across productive rearrangements. Held by TCRdb, this immuneACCESS table contains in-frame sequences only and omits some clones. Under half of the omission traces to an unresolved V gene where checked; the cause of the rest is unknown. For V, J and clone size, that table is used; D and trimming come from the DNA. Within this sample are about 280,000 clones, with roughly 85% of them counted one time only. The biggest ten clones account for 5% to 6.5% of the sample.

The V and J ends are trimmed by 2 bases and 5 bases, leaving 16 bases between them. CDR1 and CDR2, per the germline V gene, are SGHVS and FQNEAQ. The CDR3, from cysteine to phenylalanine, totals 17 residues. Only the CDR3 DNA stays, 51 bases, in frame from base 1. The V and J segments used are TRBV7-8 and TRBJ1-6, with TRBD1 as a weak D call on 5 bases. The source is a man in his forties or fifties with active or convalescent COVID-19. The specimen sequenced was peripheral blood. CDR3 sequence: CASSLFSGESHNSPLHF. DNA sequence: TGTGCCAGCAGCTTATTTTCGGGGGAATCTCATAATTCACCCCTCCACTTT.